These 10 T cell receptor beta chains came from one sample sequenced in a study of early T cells in non-severe SARS-CoV-2 infection (dated by TCRdb to about 2021). Libraries were constructed by 5' RACE. Sequencing instrument: NextSeq 500. Using fastp at Q25 and MiXCR, TCRdb reprocessed the public reads and kept productive beta chains. Rows with one shared CDR3 protein collapse into an entry with the most common genes and DNA. The sample yields about 71,000 distinct CDR3 sequences; roughly 12% were counted once. The ten largest clonotypes hold roughly 2.5% of the sample. The input for sequencing was whole blood, taken at baseline. These receptors were obtained from an adult who was a healthcare worker with PCR-confirmed SARS-CoV-2 infection or an uninfected control (not recorded which).

The chain uses TRBV18 and TRBJ2-1, with D maybe TRBD2 (5 bases). Germline loops: CDR1 KGHSH, CDR2 LQKENI. There are 16 residues in the CDR3. Trimming left V 3 bases short and J 2 bases short, with 14 bases between. CDR3 sequence (DNA): TGTGCCAGCTCACCGTGGCAACCCGGGACCTACAATGAGCAGTTCTTC. This encodes CASSPWQPGTYNEQFF.

This clonotype was seen ten or more times. CDR3 sequence: CASSLDGRGKETQYF. The DNA for the CDR3 is TGCGCCAGCAGCTTGGATGGGCGGGGGAAAGAGACCCAGTACTTC. The V gene is TRBV5-1, the J gene TRBJ2-5; the match to TRBD2 covers 7 bases. The CDR3 runs 15 residues. Germline V gene lookup returns CDR1 SGHRS and CDR2 YFSETQ. V was clipped by 0 bases and J by 3 bases; unmatched bases: 5.

This clonotype was seen at least ten times. The chain employs TRBV11-2 and TRBJ1-6; tentatively, D is TRBD1 (5 bases). Trimming shortened V by 7 bases and J by 10 bases, and 14 bases separated the two germline ends. Germline assignment: CDR1 SGHAT and CDR2 FQNNGV. This CDR3 region has 13 residues. The chain's CDR3 is CASIGGLGSPLHF. CDR3 nucleotide sequence: TGTGCCAGCATCGGGGGGTTAGGGTCACCCCTCCACTTT. Based on the CDR3 plus reference TRBV11-2 and TRBJ1-6, the full variable domain is EAGVAQSPRYKIIEKRQSVAFWCNPISGHATLYWYQQILGQGPKLLIQFQNNGVVDDSQLPKDRFSAERLKGVDSTLKIQPAKLEDSAVYLCASIGGLGSPLHFGNGTRLTVT.

This clonotype was recorded at least ten times. This sequence joins TRBV28 and TRBJ2-7; 10 positions match TRBD1. V gave up 6 bases and J gave up 0 bases; unmatched junction bases: 5. The CDR3 consists of 15 residues. Per the germline V gene, CDR1 is MDHEN and CDR2 is SYDVKM. The CDR3 sequence is CASSGQGEPSYEQYF. The CDR3, as DNA: TGTGCCAGCAGCGGACAGGGGGAACCCTCCTACGAGCAGTACTTC.

V and J are TRBV7-6 and TRBJ2-7; D may be TRBD1 or TRBD2 (5 bases each). Trimming shortened V by 2 bases and J by 0 bases, and 14 bases separated the two germline ends. Germline loops: CDR1 SGHVS, CDR2 FNYEAQ. The CDR3 spans 16 residues. CDR3 DNA: TGTGCCAGCAGCTTACGGGACCAGGCACCCTCCTACGAGCAGTACTTC. Residues: CASSLRDQAPSYEQYF.

This clonotype has just a few counts. The V gene is TRBV28, the J gene TRBJ2-5, with 12 bases matching TRBD1. Germline V lookup: CDR1 MDHEN, CDR2 SYDVKM. V dropped 6 bases and J dropped 0; count of bases not matched to a gene: 2. CDR3 length: 15 amino acids. Written as DNA, the CDR3 is TGTGCCAGCAGGGGACAGGGGGCACACCAAGAGACCCAGTACTTC. This translates into CASRGQGAHQETQYF.

This clonotype was detected many times. The V and J genes are TRBV2 and TRBJ2-2; D uncertain. Trimming left V 4 bases short and J 0 bases short, with 3 bases between. The CDR3 loop spans 13 amino acids. The germline V gene encodes CDR1 SNHLY and CDR2 FYNNEI. CDR3 protein: CASSVSNTGELFF. The CDR3 DNA reads as TGTGCCAGCAGTGTATCGAACACCGGGGAGCTGTTTTTT.

The chain has TRBV11-2 and TRBJ1-5, with D possibly matching TRBD1 (5 bases). V shed 5 bases and J shed 5 bases, with 13 bases lying between them. CDR3 length: 14 residues. The germline CDR1 and CDR2 sequences are SGHAT and FQNNGV. In nucleotides, the CDR3 is TGTGCCAGCAGCGCCGACAGCTTCCATCAGCCCCAGCATTTT. It encodes CASSADSFHQPQHF.

This clonotype has just a few counts. The CDR3 DNA is TGCAGCGTGACAGACAGGGATCACGGGGAGCTGTTTTTT. This translates into CSVTDRDHGELFF. The chain combines TRBV29-1 with TRBJ2-2, with TRBD1 matching over 7 bases. The V gene end was trimmed by 6 bases and the J gene end by 7 bases; junction bases not matched to a gene: 8. Germline CDR1 is SQVTM and CDR2 is ANQGSEA. The CDR3 consists of 13 residues.

Here the CDR3 reads CASSLSLGQGTNTEAFF. CDR3 DNA: TGTGCCAGCTCACTATCGCTAGGACAGGGGACGAACACTGAAGCTTTCTTT. The chain employs TRBV18 and TRBJ1-1, with TRBD1 identical over 9 bases. CDR3 size: 17 residues. J lost 1 base, V lost 4 bases, and 10 bases had no gene match. Per the germline V gene, CDR1 is KGHSH and CDR2 is LQKENI.